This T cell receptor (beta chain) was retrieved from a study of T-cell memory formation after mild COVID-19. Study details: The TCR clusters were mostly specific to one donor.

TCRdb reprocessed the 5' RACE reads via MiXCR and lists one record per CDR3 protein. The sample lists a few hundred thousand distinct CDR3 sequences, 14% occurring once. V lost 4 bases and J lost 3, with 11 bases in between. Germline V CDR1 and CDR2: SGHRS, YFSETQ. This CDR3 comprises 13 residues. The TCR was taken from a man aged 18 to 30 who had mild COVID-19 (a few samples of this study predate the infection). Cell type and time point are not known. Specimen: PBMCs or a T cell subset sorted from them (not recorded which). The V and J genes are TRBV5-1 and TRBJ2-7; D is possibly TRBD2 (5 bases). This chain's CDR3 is CASSLDGNYEQYF. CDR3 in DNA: TGCGCCAGCAGCCTCGACGGGAACTACGAGCAGTACTTC.